A single sample gave rise to the 32 T cell receptor beta chains below, sequenced in a study of vaccination and CD4 T cells after COVID-19. A single record per CDR3 protein comes from TCRdb applying MiXCR to the PCR reads. Counted here are 15,000 to 20,000 distinct CDR3 sequences, around 62% occurring once; the ten biggest clones make up approximately 0.97%. The sequences come from CD4+ T cells from blood, collected before SARS-CoV-2 vaccination. These receptor sequences come from a human donor who had recovered from COVID-19.

This clonotype was seen a handful of times. The genes are TRBV27 and TRBJ2-5; 7 positions agree with TRBD2. The CDR3 runs to 16 residues. The V gene end was trimmed by 4 bases and the J gene end by 4 bases; junction bases not matched to a gene: 12. Germline-derived CDR1 and CDR2 are MNHEY and SMNVEV (reference sequence). The CDR3 DNA sequence: TGTGCCAGCAGTTCCCAACGACTAGCCCGAAGAGAGACCCAGTACTTC. Its translation: CASSSQRLARRETQYF.

The J gene is TRBJ1-5, the V gene TRBV30; D ambiguous. The CDR3 is 14 residues long. With 3 bases removed from V and 7 bases from J, the gap between germline ends came to 16 bases. Germline CDR1 reads GTSNPN; CDR2 reads SVGIG (reference sequence). The CDR3 here is CAWSPTTGQQPQHF. As DNA, the CDR3 is TGTGCCTGGAGCCCTACTACGGGTCAACAGCCCCAGCATTTT.

The V and J genes are TRBV6-1 and TRBJ2-7, with D possibly TRBD2 on 5 matching bases. In germline, CDR1 is MNHNS, CDR2 SASEGT. V lost 5 bases to trimming and J lost 0 bases, with 8 bases between them. This CDR3 comprises 13 residues. The CDR3 loop reads CASSITSSYEQYF. The CDR3 bases are TGTGCCAGCAGTATCACTAGCTCCTACGAGCAGTACTTC.

The V call is TRBV27, the J call TRBJ2-5; tentatively, D is TRBD1 (5 bases). The V gene's germline CDR1 is MNHEY and CDR2 SMNVEV (reference sequence). CDR3 size: 15 residues. The ends were cut back, 3 bases at V and 2 bases at J, with 13 bases in the middle. In DNA, the CDR3 is TGTGCCAGCAGTTTGGTTTGGCGGACACAAGAGACCCAGTACTTC. Encoded protein: CASSLVWRTQETQYF.

CDR3 in amino acids: CASSTPQLAGDEQYF. Written as DNA, the CDR3 is TGTGCCAGCAGTACGCCCCAACTAGCGGGAGACGAGCAGTACTTC. The chain employs TRBV28 and TRBJ2-7, with 11 bases aligning to TRBD2. J gave up 5 bases and V 5 bases, and 8 bases lay outside the gene matches. The CDR3 sequence is 15 residues long. Germline V gene data show CDR1 as MDHEN and CDR2 as SYDVKM.

This chain connects TRBV6-5 to TRBJ2-2; D assignment may be TRBD1 or TRBD2 (5 bases each). This CDR3 contains 13 residues. Germline V gene sequence: CDR1 MNHEY, CDR2 SVGAGI. The V and J ends lost 3 bases and 5 bases respectively, with 7 bases between them. In nucleotides, the CDR3 is TGTGCCAGCAGTTATGAGGGGACCGGGGAGCTGTTTTTT. Its protein product is CASSYEGTGELFF.

The genes are TRBV24-1 and TRBJ1-5, with 7 bases matching TRBD1. Germline V CDR1 and CDR2: KGHDR, SFDVKD. J lost 2 bases, V lost 9 bases, and 12 bases had no gene match. CDR3 length equals 16 residues. This CDR3 reads CATSPREGAGNQPQHF. CDR3 coding DNA: TGTGCCACCTCTCCGAGGGAGGGGGCGGGCAATCAGCCCCAGCATTTT.

This clonotype was seen a few times. The chain combines TRBV7-2 with TRBJ1-5, with D possibly matching TRBD1 (6 bases). This CDR3 region has 14 residues. Germline lookup yields CDR1 SGHTA and CDR2 FQGNSA. The V end was cut by 1 base, the J end by 9 bases, with 13 bases between. CDR3 in DNA: TGTGCCAGCAGCTTAGGAGGAAGGGGGGGGCCCCAGCATTTT. This codes for CASSLGGRGGPQHF.

The gene calls are TRBV6-1 and TRBJ2-2; no firm D call. V lost 1 base and J 3 bases, leaving 3 bases between the germline ends. The germline gives CDR1 MNHNS, CDR2 SASEGT. CDR3 length equals 13 residues. CDR3 sequence reads: CASSEGDTGELFF. The CDR3 DNA follows: TGTGCCAGCAGTGAAGGTGACACCGGGGAGCTGTTTTTT.

The genes are TRBV20-1 and TRBJ2-1; the match to TRBD2 covers 8 bases. With 0 bases clipped from V and 2 bases from J, the junction kept 9 bases outside the gene matches. Germline V CDR1 and CDR2: DFQATT, SNEGSKA (reference sequence). The CDR3 spans 17 residues. The DNA of the CDR3 is TGCAGTGCTAGAGATCCCGGGGGCGGGAGGACCTACAATGAGCAGTTCTTC. This translates into CSARDPGGGRTYNEQFF.

The gene calls are TRBV20-1 and TRBJ2-1, with D possibly matching TRBD1 (5 bases). The CDR3 spans 16 residues. Trimming cost V 0 bases and J 0 bases, with 12 bases left between them. From germline, CDR1 is DFQATT and CDR2 SNEGSKA (reference sequence). The chain's CDR3 is CSARDLGRSSYNEQFF. In DNA, the CDR3 is TGCAGTGCTAGAGATCTGGGGCGGAGCTCCTACAATGAGCAGTTCTTC.

The V gene is TRBV2, the J gene TRBJ2-7; D uncertain. CDR1 SNHLY and CDR2 FYNNEI come from the germline V gene. The CDR3 has 11 residues. V lost 8 bases, J lost 2 bases, and 7 bases lay in between. CDR3 coding DNA: TGTGCCAGCGGGATAGCCTACGAGCAGTACTTC. It encodes CASGIAYEQYF. Together with reference TRBV2 and TRBJ2-7, the CDR3 gives the full variable domain: EPEVTQTPSHQVTQMGQEVILRCVPISNHLYFYWYRQILGQKVEFLVSFYNNEISEKSEIFDDQFSVERPDGSNFTLKIRSTKLEDSAMYFCASGIAYEQYFGPGTRLTVT.

This clonotype was seen more than once but under ten times. This chain uses TRBV20-1 with TRBJ2-2; 7 bases are shared with TRBD2. J was trimmed by 6 bases and V by 6 bases; bases with no gene match: 10. Germline assignment: CDR1 DFQATT and CDR2 SNEGSKA (reference sequence). The CDR3 is made up of 14 amino acids. The CDR3 region has the DNA TGCAGTGCAACGAGCGGGAATTTCGCCGGGGAGCTGTTTTTT. This translates into CSATSGNFAGELFF.

The chain recombines TRBV20-1 with TRBJ2-7; 7 nucleotides line up with TRBD1. This CDR3 is built from 17 residues. Germline V gene data show CDR1 as DFQATT and CDR2 as SNEGSKA (reference sequence). J was trimmed by 0 bases and V by 3 bases; bases with no gene match: 14. The CDR3 DNA reads TGCAGTGCTAGTTCAGCCCGTGACAGGGCTCGCTCCTACGAGCAGTACTTC. Amino acids: CSASSARDRARSYEQYF.

Here the CDR3 reads CSAGRGYSNQPQHF. The CDR3 DNA reads as TGCAGTGCCGGACGGGGATATAGCAATCAGCCCCAGCATTTT. The rearrangement joins TRBV20-1 to TRBJ1-5, with D uncertain. This CDR3 has 14 amino acids. V was clipped by 6 bases and J by 0 bases, with 12 bases between them. The germline CDR1 and CDR2 sequences are DFQATT and SNEGSKA (reference sequence).

This chain connects TRBV7-6 to TRBJ1-6; D is unresolved. In germline, CDR1 is SGHVS, CDR2 FNYEAQ. This CDR3 spans 15 amino acids. Trimming took 5 bases from V and 0 from J, leaving 8 bases between them. CDR3 in amino acids: CASSPDISYNSPLHF. Written as DNA, the CDR3 is TGTGCCAGCAGCCCCGACATCTCCTATAATTCACCCCTCCACTTT.

The chain recombines TRBV10-3 with TRBJ1-4; tentatively, D is TRBD1 (5 bases). The CDR3 contains 14 residues. Between the trimmed V and J ends, which lost 3 bases and 2 bases, there was a span of 7 bases. Germline V gene sequence: CDR1 ENHRY, CDR2 SYGVKD. CDR3 sequence (DNA): TGTGCCATCAGTGAAGGGGTCACTAATGAAAAACTGTTTTTT. Residues: CAISEGVTNEKLFF.

In this sample, this clonotype turned up once. The chain couples TRBV18 to TRBJ2-5; 7 positions match TRBD1. J lost 5 bases, V lost 3 bases, and 6 bases had no gene match. CDR3 length equals 14 residues. CDR1 is KGHSH and CDR2 is LQKENI in the germline V gene. The CDR3 nucleotides are TGTGCCAGCTCACCCAGACAGGGAATGGAGACCCAGTACTTC. It encodes CASSPRQGMETQYF.

This clonotype was observed a handful of times. The J gene is TRBJ2-3, the V gene TRBV27; no firm D call. With 5 bases removed from V and 0 bases from J, the gap between germline ends came to 12 bases. Germline CDR1 and CDR2: MNHEY and SMNVEV (reference sequence). CDR3 length: 15 residues. CDR3 DNA: TGTGCCAGCAGTCCATTCGGGCCGAGCACAGATACGCAGTATTTT. This encodes CASSPFGPSTDTQYF.

The CDR3: CSSIGRGSYEQYF. As DNA, the CDR3 is TGCAGTTCAATAGGACGGGGGTCCTACGAGCAGTACTTC. The chain carries TRBV20-1 and TRBJ2-7; D possibly corresponds to TRBD2 (6 bases). This CDR3 comprises 13 residues. With 8 bases removed from V and 1 base from J, the gap between germline ends came to 15 bases. The V gene's germline CDR1 is DFQATT and CDR2 SNEGSKA (reference sequence).

This clonotype was found a few times. The chain joins TRBV20-1 to TRBJ1-6, with D uncertain. Germline V gene data show CDR1 as DFQATT and CDR2 as SNEGSKA (reference sequence). The CDR3 loop spans 15 amino acids. The V end lost 3 bases, the J end lost 7 bases, and 16 bases lay between the germline ends. The CDR3, as DNA: TGCAGTGCTAGTGAGCCGGGAGGCAGAAATTCACCCCTCCACTTT. Protein: CSASEPGGRNSPLHF.

This clonotype was seen only once. The V gene is TRBV12-3 or TRBV12-4, the J gene TRBJ1-5; 8 bases align to TRBD1. With V trimmed by 5 bases and J by 4 bases, 4 bases remained unmatched. This CDR3 region has 14 residues. CDR3 nucleotides: TGTGCCAGCAGTACAGGGGGAACTAATCAGCCCCAGCATTTT. Translation: CASSTGGTNQPQHF.

The rearrangement links TRBV7-8 to TRBJ2-7, with 7 bases identical to TRBD2. Trimming took 5 bases from V and 1 from J; bases not matched to a gene: 8. The CDR3 length is 15 residues. Germline V gene data show CDR1 as SGHVS and CDR2 as FQNEAQ. The CDR3 is CASSRWLADSYEQYF. DNA of the CDR3: TGTGCCAGCAGCCGATGGCTAGCGGATTCCTACGAGCAGTACTTC.

The gene calls are TRBV28 and TRBJ1-2; the D is unclear. From germline, CDR1 is MDHEN and CDR2 SYDVKM. V was cut by 2 bases and J by 2 bases, with 6 bases left in between. This CDR3 is 13 amino acids long. The CDR3 here is CASSLGQNYGYTF. The CDR3 coding sequence is TGTGCCAGCAGTTTAGGTCAGAACTATGGCTACACCTTC.

This sequence joins TRBV4-1 and TRBJ2-5, with D unresolved. The CDR3 has 13 residues. Trimming took off 4 bases at V and 0 bases at J, with 6 bases between the two ends. Germline CDR1 is MGHRA and CDR2 is YSYEKL. The CDR3 is CASSRQYQETQYF. CDR3 coding DNA: TGCGCCAGCAGCCGCCAGTACCAAGAGACCCAGTACTTC.

This rearrangement joins TRBV20-1 to TRBJ2-3; D possibly corresponds to TRBD2 (6 bases). Germline assignment: CDR1 DFQATT and CDR2 SNEGSKA (reference sequence). Between the trimmed V and J ends, which lost 6 bases and 4 bases, there was a span of 20 bases. The CDR3 has 15 amino acids. The CDR3 nucleotides read TGCAGTGCGGGCTGGGAGGATAGGGTCGCAGATACGCAGTATTTT. Protein product: CSAGWEDRVADTQYF.

The chain carries TRBV20-1 and TRBJ2-3; 8 nucleotides line up with TRBD2. The CDR3 is 15 residues long. Unmatched junction bases numbered 7, after V lost 3 bases and J lost 2 bases. CDR1 and CDR2 (germline): DFQATT, SNEGSKA (reference sequence). Here the CDR3 reads CSASRWREVTDTQYF. Written as DNA, the CDR3 is TGCAGTGCTAGTCGGTGGCGGGAGGTCACAGATACGCAGTATTTT.

The chain carries TRBV6-1 and TRBJ2-7; TRBD1 matches at 7 bases. Germline V CDR1 and CDR2: MNHNS, SASEGT. The CDR3 runs 13 residues. V lost 7 bases to trimming and J lost 5 bases; unmatched junction nucleotides: 8. The CDR3 loop reads CASTDPGGHEQYF. The CDR3 bases are TGTGCCAGCACGGATCCAGGGGGACACGAGCAGTACTTC.

This chain uses TRBV6-1 with TRBJ2-5, with 8 bases matching TRBD1. CDR1 is MNHNS, CDR2 SASEGT, per germline. Losses at the gene ends were 9 bases for V and 1 base for J; bases not matched to a gene: 4. The CDR3 runs 13 residues. The CDR3 is CASRTGTQETQYF. CDR3 coding DNA: TGTGCCAGTAGGACAGGGACCCAAGAGACCCAGTACTTC.

This clonotype was found a few times. This sequence joins TRBV20-1 and TRBJ2-5; 12 bases map to TRBD2. This CDR3 comprises 16 residues. CDR1 is DFQATT, CDR2 SNEGSKA, per germline (reference sequence). V was pared by 4 bases and J by 9 bases, with 15 bases of the junction left unmatched. The CDR3 nucleotides are TGCAGTGCTACGACTAGCGGGAGAAGGCCAGAGAGGGCCCAGTACTTC. It codes for CSATTSGRRPERAQYF.

This chain joins TRBV20-1 and TRBJ1-5; TRBD1 agrees at 8 bases. This CDR3 contains 12 residues. Germline assignment: CDR1 DFQATT and CDR2 SNEGSKA (reference sequence). CDR3 loop: CSPTGGNQPQHF. In DNA form, the CDR3 reads TGCAGCCCGACAGGGGGCAATCAGCCCCAGCATTTT.

The CDR3 region has the DNA TGTGCCAGCAGCCACCGGGACAAAGGAGGTAATCAGCCCCAGCATTTT. The encoded protein is CASSHRDKGGNQPQHF. This chain connects TRBV6-1 to TRBJ1-5, with TRBD1 as a possible D gene (6 bases). The CDR3 length is 16 residues. The germline gives CDR1 MNHNS, CDR2 SASEGT. V lost 6 bases to trimming and J lost 4 bases, with 19 bases between them.